The 22 T cell receptor beta chains presented below share a single source sample, sequenced in a study of blood T cells in healthy people across ages. Sample-barcoded 5' priming and a J-beta primer mix drove a second PCR of about 7 to 12 cycles. Using its own MiXCR run on the 5' RACE reads, TCRdb lists one record per CDR3 protein. Of about 800,000 distinct CDR3 sequences listed, more than 20% are singletons. The data also belong to a second study, concerning T cells of mothers and their children.

The specimen was blood. Receptors originate from a boy aged 5-17 years in good health.

This clonotype was detected ten times or more. The chain couples TRBV5-1 to TRBJ1-3; D remains unclear. Germline V CDR1 and CDR2: SGHRS, YFSETQ. Trimming left V 2 bases short and J 4 bases short, with 10 bases between. CDR3 length: 14 amino acids. The CDR3 spells CASSLGTDGNTIYF. Here the CDR3 DNA reads TGCGCCAGCAGCTTAGGCACAGACGGAAACACCATATATTTT.

This clonotype was seen a handful of times. This chain links TRBV7-3 with TRBJ2-1; D is ambiguous. The CDR3 consists of 16 residues. CDR1 and CDR2 (germline): SGHTA, FQGTGA. V dropped 4 bases and J dropped 0 bases, with 13 bases sitting between them. The CDR3 sequence is CASSSLSGPSYNEQFF. CDR3 nucleotide sequence: TGTGCCAGCAGCTCACTCAGTGGACCCTCCTACAATGAGCAGTTCTTC. The variable domain in full, with the rest retrieved from reference TRBV7-3 and TRBJ2-1, is GAGVSQTPSNKVTEKGKYVELRCDPISGHTALYWYRQSLGQGPEFLIYFQGTGAADDSGLPNDRFFAVRPEGSVSTLKIQRTERGDSAVYLCASSSLSGPSYNEQFFGPGTRLTVL.

This chain connects TRBV12-3 or TRBV12-4 to TRBJ1-2; D ambiguous. Trimming pared 2 bases from V and 4 bases from J, leaving 23 bases between. This CDR3 is built from 18 residues. The CDR3 region is CASSLNPGSVGGLYGYTF. CDR3 nucleotide sequence: TGTGCCAGCAGTTTAAATCCGGGGTCTGTTGGAGGCCTCTATGGCTACACCTTC.

V is TRBV29-1 and J is TRBJ2-1; 7 positions agree with TRBD2. The CDR3 loop spans 14 amino acids. The germline CDR1 and CDR2 sequences are SQVTM and ANQGSEA. V was pared by 3 bases and J by 6 bases, with 8 bases of the junction left unmatched. The chain's CDR3 is CSVEGPSGGNEQFF. CDR3 nucleotide sequence: TGCAGCGTTGAGGGCCCTAGCGGAGGCAATGAGCAGTTCTTC.

This clonotype was detected only a few times. The chain combines TRBV2 with TRBJ1-2; D perhaps matches TRBD1 (6 bases). Germline lookup yields CDR1 SNHLY and CDR2 FYNNEI. V shed 4 bases and J shed 4 bases, with 13 bases lying between them. There are 14 residues in the CDR3. Here the CDR3 DNA reads TGTGCCAGCAGTGTCGGGGGCAGGGGCTATGGCTACACCTTC. Protein: CASSVGGRGYGYTF.

This clonotype has a handful of counts. The chain combines TRBV5-1 with TRBJ2-5; D possibly uses TRBD1 or TRBD2 (6 bases each). Per germline, CDR1 SGHRS and CDR2 YFSETQ. This CDR3 contains 13 residues. V was cut by 3 bases and J by 3 bases, with 9 bases left in between. The DNA for the CDR3 is TGCGCCAGCAGCTGGGGGGCCGAAGAGACCCAGTACTTC. Translation: CASSWGAEETQYF.

This clonotype was detected only a few times. The chain couples TRBV20-1 to TRBJ2-2; D uncertain. Trimming shortened V by 1 base and J by 5 bases, and 14 bases separated the two germline ends. This CDR3 contains 15 residues. From germline, CDR1 is DFQATT and CDR2 SNEGSKA (reference sequence). The chain's CDR3 is CSARGQHKGTGELFF. CDR3 nucleotides: TGCAGTGCTAGAGGGCAACATAAGGGTACCGGGGAGCTGTTTTTT.

J is TRBJ1-6 and V is TRBV27; a possible D gene is TRBD1 (6 bases). Per germline, CDR1 MNHEY and CDR2 SMNVEV (reference sequence). The CDR3 contains 13 residues. Trimming took off 5 bases at V and 10 bases at J, with 12 bases between the two ends. In DNA form, the CDR3 reads TGTGCCAGCAGTACGGGGGGCGTATCACCCCTCCACTTT. It codes for CASSTGGVSPLHF.

The sample holds a few counts of this clonotype. The gene calls are TRBV6-5 and TRBJ1-3; TRBD1 agrees at 7 bases. Per germline, CDR1 MNHEY and CDR2 SVGAGI. Trimming removed 2 bases from V and 0 bases from J; junction bases left unmatched: 7. This CDR3 has 17 amino acids. CDR3 in amino acids: CASSYNRGPYSGNTIYF. The DNA of the CDR3 is TGTGCCAGCAGTTACAACAGGGGTCCCTACTCTGGAAACACCATATATTTT.

The chain carries TRBV19 and TRBJ1-4; D not certain. The length of the CDR3 is 13 residues. Trimming left V 5 bases short and J 7 bases short, with 11 bases between. Germline V gene sequence: CDR1 LNHDA, CDR2 SQIVND (reference sequence). The CDR3 reads CASSSTAFEKLFF. The DNA for the CDR3 is TGTGCCAGTAGTTCGACGGCGTTTGAAAAACTGTTTTTT.

The rearrangement uses TRBV5-1 and TRBJ2-7; TRBD2 matches at 10 bases. CDR3 length equals 16 residues. CDR1 SGHRS and CDR2 YFSETQ come from the germline V gene. Trimming at V came to 0 bases and at J to 5 bases, leaving 8 bases not matched to a gene. As DNA, the CDR3 is TGCGCCAGCAGCTTGGAACCTAGCGGGAGACGGGACGAGCAGTACTTC. Encoded protein: CASSLEPSGRRDEQYF.

This clonotype was found a few times. This chain uses TRBV29-1 with TRBJ1-4; D gene uncertain. This CDR3 has 12 amino acids. Trimming took off 4 bases at V and 8 bases at J, with 11 bases between the two ends. CDR1 is SQVTM and CDR2 is ANQGSEA in the germline V gene. CDR3 amino acids: CSVGVSDEKLFF. CDR3 in DNA: TGCAGCGTTGGGGTCTCAGACGAAAAACTGTTTTTT. Full variable domain (rest looked up from reference TRBV29-1 and TRBJ1-4): SAVISQKPSRDICQRGTSLTIQCQVDSQVTMMFWYRQQPGQSLTLIATANQGSEATYESGFVIDKFPISRPNLTFSTLTVSNMSPEDSSIYLCSVGVSDEKLFFGSGTQLSVL.

The chain combines TRBV12-3 or TRBV12-4 with TRBJ1-5, with D maybe TRBD1 (5 bases). Trimming removed 11 bases at V and 0 bases at J, with 17 bases between. The CDR3 loop spans 15 amino acids. The CDR3 region has the DNA TGTGCCGGCACCCCGGGGGGGTATAGCAATCAGCCCCAGCATTTT. Its translation is CAGTPGGYSNQPQHF.

The sample holds a few counts of this clonotype. A read error is likely, as this CDR3 ends without the conserved phenylalanine or tryptophan. This chain uses TRBV24-1 with TRBJ1-2; tentative D call: TRBD1 (5 bases). Germline V gives CDR1 KGHDR, CDR2 SFDVKD. Trimming pared 4 bases from V and 6 bases from J, leaving 17 bases between. CDR3 length: 15 residues. The CDR3 nucleotides read TGTGCCACCAGTGACCCGGCCCGGACACTTGATGGCTACACCCTC. It yields the protein CATSDPARTLDGYTL.

This clonotype has only a few counts. The chain joins TRBV28 to TRBJ1-3, with D possibly being TRBD1 (5 bases). Germline lookup yields CDR1 MDHEN and CDR2 SYDVKM. V lost 6 bases, J lost 6 bases, and 9 bases lay in between. The CDR3 loop spans 12 amino acids. CDR3 protein: CASSRGPNTIYF. DNA for the CDR3: TGTGCCAGCAGCCGGGGACCAAACACCATATATTTT.

The V call is TRBV12-3 or TRBV12-4, the J call TRBJ1-2; no definite D call. The ends were cut back, 1 base at V and 6 bases at J, with 12 bases in the middle. The CDR3 has 14 amino acids. This chain's CDR3 is CASSLEHPRDGYTF. Here the CDR3 DNA reads TGTGCCAGCAGTTTAGAACACCCTCGAGATGGCTACACCTTC.

The chain carries TRBV4-3 and TRBJ2-2, with unresolved D. The length of the CDR3 is 14 residues. V was trimmed by 0 bases and J by 7 bases, leaving 9 bases between them. The germline CDR1 and CDR2 sequences are LGHNA and YSLEER. The DNA of the CDR3 is TGCGCCAGCAGCCAAGACGTCAGCCACGGGGAGCTGTTTTTT. It codes for CASSQDVSHGELFF.

This clonotype was detected a few times. The chain links TRBV16 to TRBJ1-2; D gene uncertain. CDR3 length equals 17 residues. The germline gives CDR1 KGHSY, CDR2 FQNENV. V lost 0 bases, J lost 4 bases, and 18 bases lay in between. CDR3 DNA sequence: TGTGCCAGCAGCCAATCTCGGGTGAAGGAGGGCGGCTATGGCTACACCTTC. Translated: CASSQSRVKEGGYGYTF.

This chain joins TRBV27 and TRBJ2-7; TRBD1 is a possible D gene (5 bases). The germline V and J ends were trimmed by 5 bases and 10 bases, with 15 bases remaining between them. The CDR3 runs to 12 residues. The germline gives CDR1 MNHEY, CDR2 SMNVEV (reference sequence). The CDR3 region is CASSDLSGSQYF. CDR3 nucleotide sequence: TGTGCCAGCAGTGACTTATCAGGGTCCCAGTACTTC.

This clonotype has only a few counts. The genes are TRBV10-3 and TRBJ2-7; 7 bases map to TRBD2. The germline gives CDR1 ENHRY, CDR2 SYGVKD. The CDR3 spans 17 residues. The J segment lost 2 bases and the V segment lost 8 bases, leaving 18 bases of the junction unmatched. The CDR3 DNA sequence: TGTGCCATCGGAAGCGGGGAGGGGCGCTCGGCCCCCTACGAGCAGTACTTC. It codes for CAIGSGEGRSAPYEQYF.

This clonotype has only a few counts. This chain links TRBV12-3 or TRBV12-4 with TRBJ2-7, with D tentatively TRBD2 (6 bases). CDR3 length: 14 residues. Between the trimmed V and J ends, which lost 7 bases and 4 bases, there was a span of 17 bases. CDR3 in DNA: TGTGCCAGCAATTTTGGCGGGACCGAGTACGAGCAGTACTTC. It codes for CASNFGGTEYEQYF.

The V and J genes are TRBV7-3 and TRBJ1-2; no clear D. V was clipped by 3 bases and J by 2 bases, with 7 bases between them. This CDR3 contains 13 residues. Germline CDR1 reads SGHTA; CDR2 reads FQGTGA. The CDR3 spells CASSFRANYGYTF. Here the CDR3 DNA reads TGTGCCAGCAGCTTCCGGGCGAACTATGGCTACACCTTC.